Below are 11 T cell receptor beta chains sequenced from a single sample in a study of Ad26.COV2.S vaccination and SARS-CoV-2 variants. Sequenced by immunoSEQ multiplex PCR; TCRdb stores in-frame clones only, minus some. The sample carries over 400,000 clones, about nine tenths recorded once. Treatment indicated: some 20 received Ad26.COV2.S at low or high dose, single or two shots; about 5 received placebo; per-sample allocation not given. Repertoires come from day 63 after the first vaccine or placebo injection. The sequences come from peripheral blood, collected in a trial of Ad26.COV2.S vaccine versus placebo. The receptors were sampled from a person aged 18 to 59 who received the Ad26.COV2.S COVID-19 vaccine or a placebo.

The gene calls are TRBV2 and TRBJ2-7; a weak D match, TRBD1 (5 bases). There are 13 residues in the CDR3. The germline CDR1 and CDR2 sequences are SNHLY and FYNNEI. CDR3 in DNA: TGTGCTTGGAGACAGACAAGCTCCTACGAGCAGTACTTC. Encoded protein: CAWRQTSSYEQYF.

This clone occurred once. The chain combines TRBV11-2 with TRBJ2-3, with 7 bases that match TRBD1. The junction had 1 base not matched to a gene; V was cut back by 2 bases and J by 8 bases. Per the germline V gene, CDR1 is SGHAT and CDR2 is FQNNGV. The CDR3 spans 12 residues. The CDR3 loop reads CASSLKGATQYF. The CDR3 coding sequence is TGTGCCAGCAGCTTAAAGGGGGCTACGCAGTATTTT.

The gene calls are TRBV5-5 and TRBJ1-5; 8 nucleotides align to TRBD1. CDR1 is SGHKS and CDR2 is YYEKEE in the germline V gene (reference sequence). V lost 1 base, J lost 4 bases, and 4 bases stayed unmatched. The CDR3 is 15 amino acids. CDR3 protein: CASSLSRGQNQPQHF. Written as DNA, the CDR3 is TGTGCCAGCAGCTTGTCCAGGGGGCAGAATCAGCCCCAGCATTTT.

The gene calls are TRBV9 and TRBJ2-1, with D perhaps TRBD2 (6 bases). The V and J ends lost 3 bases and 0 bases respectively, with 13 bases between them. Germline CDR1 SGDLS, CDR2 YYNGEE. The CDR3 has 16 residues. CDR3 protein: CASSGRGRSSYNEQFF. CDR3 bases: TGTGCCAGCAGCGGGAGGGGTAGGAGCTCCTACAATGAGCAGTTCTTC.

On this clone: Other DNA sequences in this specimen translate into the identical CDR3. The rearrangement links TRBV27 to TRBJ2-7; 10 bases align to TRBD1. Germline values: CDR1 MNHEY, CDR2 SMNVEV (reference sequence). Losses at the gene ends were 5 bases for V and 3 bases for J; bases not matched to a gene: 1. The CDR3 has 13 residues. For the CDR3, the DNA is TGTGCCAGCAGTCGGGACAGGGGCTACGAGCAGTACTTC. It is translated as CASSRDRGYEQYF.

This chain connects TRBV15 to TRBJ2-3, with 8 bases that match TRBD1. With 1 base clipped from V and 4 bases from J, the junction kept 7 bases outside the gene matches. The CDR3 is 16 amino acids. From germline, CDR1 is LNHNV and CDR2 YYDKDF (reference sequence). CDR3 in amino acids: CATSRVPDRAPDTQYF. CDR3 DNA: TGTGCCACCAGCAGAGTCCCGGACAGGGCCCCAGATACGCAGTATTTT.

In this sample, this clone turned up once. The V call is TRBV27, the J call TRBJ2-7; D is unclear. The CDR3 is made up of 13 amino acids. Germline V gene sequence: CDR1 MNHEY, CDR2 SMNVEV (reference sequence). V was cut by 6 bases and J by 5 bases, with 14 bases left in between. Written as DNA, the CDR3 is TGTGCCAGCAGCCCTGGGCCATGGGACGAGCAGTACTTC. Translating gives CASSPGPWDEQYF.

The chain combines TRBV28 with TRBJ1-3, with unresolved D. Germline V gene lookup returns CDR1 MDHEN and CDR2 SYDVKM. This CDR3 contains 11 residues. Trimming removed 6 bases at V and 2 bases at J, with 2 bases between. The DNA for the CDR3 is TGTGCCAGCAGGGCTGGAAACACCATATATTTT. This codes for CASRAGNTIYF.

This clone was found a few times. V is TRBV3-1 (or the pseudogene TRBV3-2) and J is TRBJ1-6; D may be TRBD1 (5 bases). Between the trimmed V and J ends, which lost 4 bases and 5 bases, there was a span of 12 bases. Germline V gene sequence: CDR1 LGHDT, CDR2 YNNKEL (reference sequence). This CDR3 comprises 15 residues. Here the CDR3 reads CASSRWDSNNSPLHF. CDR3 DNA: TGTGCCAGCAGCCGCTGGGACTCTAATAATTCACCCCTCCACTTT.

The rearrangement links TRBV5-1 to TRBJ2-5; D perhaps matches TRBD1 (6 bases). In germline, CDR1 is SGHRS, CDR2 YFSETQ. The V and J ends lost 2 bases and 4 bases respectively, with 15 bases between them. This CDR3 is built from 15 residues. The CDR3 region is CASSLPQGSGETQYF. CDR3 sequence (DNA): TGCGCCAGCAGCTTACCTCAGGGGAGTGGAGAGACCCAGTACTTC.

The CDR3 DNA reads TGCGCCAGCAGCTTGGCCGGACAGCCGGGCACCGGGGAGCTGTTTTTT. Protein: CASSLAGQPGTGELFF. The chain carries TRBV5-1 and TRBJ2-2; possibly TRBD1 for D (6 bases). The CDR3 length is 16 residues. Trimming shortened V by 0 bases and J by 4 bases, and 13 bases separated the two germline ends. Germline CDR1 and CDR2: SGHRS and YFSETQ.